This T cell receptor beta chain was retrieved from a study of T cell changes during pregnancy in multiple sclerosis. Method: immunoSEQ multiplex PCR; TCRdb's copy keeps in-frame clones and lacks some. The table lists under 110,000 clones, under 95% of them singletons. This clone occurred once. Trimming removed 0 bases at V and 6 bases at J, with 5 bases between. The CDR3 covers 12 residues. Germline lookup yields CDR1 KGHSH and CDR2 LQKENI. The chain joins TRBV18 to TRBJ2-5; no clear D gene. The starting material was peripheral blood, obtained before pregnancy. The sequence came from a female donor with multiple sclerosis, enrolled in a pregnancy study. The CDR3 nucleotides are TGTGCCAGCTCACCACCGACACAGACCCAGTACTTC. This translates into CASSPPTQTQYF. The variable domain in full, completed from reference TRBV18 and TRBJ2-5, reads NAGVMQNPRHLVRRRGQEARLRCSPMKGHSHVYWYRQLPEEGLKFMVYLQKENIIDESGMPKERFSAEFPKEGPSILRIQQVVRGDSAAYFCASSPPTQTQYFGPGTRLLVL.